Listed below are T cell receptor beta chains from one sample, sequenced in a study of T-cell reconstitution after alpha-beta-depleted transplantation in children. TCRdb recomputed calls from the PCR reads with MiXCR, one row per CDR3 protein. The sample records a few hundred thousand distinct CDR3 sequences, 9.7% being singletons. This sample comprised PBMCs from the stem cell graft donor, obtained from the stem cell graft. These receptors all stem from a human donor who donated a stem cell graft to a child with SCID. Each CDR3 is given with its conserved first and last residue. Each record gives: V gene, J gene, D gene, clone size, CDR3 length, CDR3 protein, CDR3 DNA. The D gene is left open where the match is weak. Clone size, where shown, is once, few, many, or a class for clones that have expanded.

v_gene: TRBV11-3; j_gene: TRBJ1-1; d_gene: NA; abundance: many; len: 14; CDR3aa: CASSPGGFHTEAFF; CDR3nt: TGTGCCAGCAGCCCGGGTGGTTTCCACACTGAAGCTTTCTTT
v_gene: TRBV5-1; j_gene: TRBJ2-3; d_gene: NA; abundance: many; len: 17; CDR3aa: CASSKSKTAPWTDTQYF; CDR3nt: TGCGCCAGCAGCAAGAGTAAGACAGCCCCTTGGACAGATACGCAGTATTTT
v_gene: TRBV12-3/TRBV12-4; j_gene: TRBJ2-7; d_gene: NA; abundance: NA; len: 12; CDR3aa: CASSLDSYEQSF; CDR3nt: TGTGCCAGCAGTTTGGACAGCTACGAGCAGTCCTTC
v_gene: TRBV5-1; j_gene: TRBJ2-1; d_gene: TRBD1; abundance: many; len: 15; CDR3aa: CASSLVGQGYNEQFF; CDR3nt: TGCGCCAGCAGCTTGGTAGGACAGGGGTACAATGAGCAGTTCTTC
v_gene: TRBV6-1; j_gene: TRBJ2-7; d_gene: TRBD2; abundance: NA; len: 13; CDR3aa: CASSEGGGDEQYF; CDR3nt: TGTGCCAGCAGTGAGGGGGGGGGGGACGAGCAGTACTTC
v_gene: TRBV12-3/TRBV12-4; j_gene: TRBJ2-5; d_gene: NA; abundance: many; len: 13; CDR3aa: CASGGLEQETQYF; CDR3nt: TGTGCCAGCGGGGGACTGGAGCAAGAGACCCAGTACTTC
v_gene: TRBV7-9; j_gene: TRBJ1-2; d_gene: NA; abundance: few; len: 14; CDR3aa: CASSLRQPTNGYTF; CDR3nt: TGTGCCAGCAGCTTAAGACAGCCGACTAATGGCTACACCTTC
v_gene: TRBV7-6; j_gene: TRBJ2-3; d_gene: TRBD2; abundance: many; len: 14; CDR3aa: CASSLGGGADTQYF; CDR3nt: TGTGCCAGCAGCTTGGGCGGGGGGGCAGATACGCAGTATTTT
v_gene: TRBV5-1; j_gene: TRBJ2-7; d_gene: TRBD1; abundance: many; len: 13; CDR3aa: CASSWDSKYEQYF; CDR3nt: TGCGCCAGCAGCTGGGACAGCAAATACGAGCAGTACTTC
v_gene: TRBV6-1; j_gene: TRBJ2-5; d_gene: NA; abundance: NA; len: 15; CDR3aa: CASSRSGLRQETQYF; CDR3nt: TGTGCCAGCAGCCGTTCGGGACTCCGCCAAGAGACCCAGTACTTC
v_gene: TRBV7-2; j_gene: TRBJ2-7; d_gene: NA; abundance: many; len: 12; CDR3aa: CASSSQLYEQYF; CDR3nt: TGTGCCAGCAGCTCGCAGCTCTACGAGCAGTACTTC
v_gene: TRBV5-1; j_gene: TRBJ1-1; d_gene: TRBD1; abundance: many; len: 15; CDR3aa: CASSQGQGMNTEAFF; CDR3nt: TGCGCCAGCAGTCAAGGACAGGGGATGAACACTGAAGCTTTCTTT
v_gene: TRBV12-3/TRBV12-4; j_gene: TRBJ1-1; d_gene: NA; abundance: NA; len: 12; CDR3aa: CASSFGATEAFF; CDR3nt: TGTGCCAGCAGTTTCGGCGCCACTGAAGCTTTCTTT
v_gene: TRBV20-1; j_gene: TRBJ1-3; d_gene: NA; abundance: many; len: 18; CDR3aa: CSARDPMEGSSSGNTIYF; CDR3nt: TGCAGTGCTAGAGATCCGATGGAGGGGAGCTCCTCTGGAAACACCATATATTTT